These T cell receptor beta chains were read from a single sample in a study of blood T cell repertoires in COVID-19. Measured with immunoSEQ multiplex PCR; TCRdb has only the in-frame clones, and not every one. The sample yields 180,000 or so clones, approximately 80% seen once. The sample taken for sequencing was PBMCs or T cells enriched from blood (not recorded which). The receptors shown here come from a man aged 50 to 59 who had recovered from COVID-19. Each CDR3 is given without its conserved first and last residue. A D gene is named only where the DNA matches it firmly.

CDR3 protein: AWRKQGASYEQY; V gene: TRBV30; D gene: TRBD1; J gene: TRBJ2-7
CDR3 protein: ATSSGNTIY; V gene: TRBV19; D gene: -; J gene: TRBJ1-3
CDR3 protein: AWSVDRVSTDTQY; V gene: TRBV30; D gene: TRBD1; J gene: TRBJ2-3
CDR3 protein: ATSDSGVAYNSPLH; V gene: TRBV24-1; D gene: -; J gene: TRBJ1-6
CDR3 protein: ASSLQAGGSTDTQY; V gene: TRBV11-2; D gene: TRBD2; J gene: TRBJ2-3
CDR3 protein: ASSQDERGTLNTEAF; V gene: TRBV4-1; D gene: -; J gene: TRBJ1-1
CDR3 protein: ASSLNGGTEAF; V gene: TRBV7-6; D gene: -; J gene: TRBJ1-1
CDR3 protein: ASRSQGKVGYT; V gene: TRBV6-5; D gene: -; J gene: TRBJ1-2
CDR3 protein: SVDSGYEQY; V gene: TRBV29-1; D gene: -; J gene: TRBJ2-7
CDR3 protein: ASIWGPAQETQY; V gene: TRBV6-5; D gene: -; J gene: TRBJ2-5
CDR3 protein: ASSPGGGYT; V gene: TRBV3-1/TRBV3-2; D gene: TRBD1; J gene: TRBJ1-2
CDR3 protein: ASSFGTGISGNTIY; V gene: TRBV9; D gene: TRBD1; J gene: TRBJ1-3
CDR3 protein: ASSLQGANTEAF; V gene: TRBV5-1; D gene: TRBD1; J gene: TRBJ1-1
CDR3 protein: ASSAMTGNSPLH; V gene: TRBV7-9; D gene: TRBD1; J gene: TRBJ1-6
CDR3 protein: ASSQDTGQMMVANTIY; V gene: TRBV4-1; D gene: -; J gene: TRBJ1-3
CDR3 protein: ASSIPGQVNQPQH; V gene: TRBV19; D gene: TRBD1; J gene: TRBJ1-5
CDR3 protein: ASSLEGNEQY; V gene: TRBV12-3/TRBV12-4; D gene: -; J gene: TRBJ2-7
CDR3 protein: ASSVLGTGLRQQY; V gene: TRBV25-1; D gene: TRBD1; J gene: TRBJ2-7
CDR3 protein: ASSYSGRTGEKLF; V gene: TRBV6-5; D gene: -; J gene: TRBJ1-4
CDR3 protein: ASSPGRGASYEQY; V gene: TRBV7-9; D gene: -; J gene: TRBJ2-7
CDR3 protein: ASSVVGTRPTEAF; V gene: TRBV9; D gene: -; J gene: TRBJ1-1
CDR3 protein: ASSQALVAGNTIY; V gene: TRBV4-2; D gene: -; J gene: TRBJ1-3
CDR3 protein: ASSQGTDFSTEAF; V gene: TRBV3-1/TRBV3-2; D gene: -; J gene: TRBJ1-1
CDR3 protein: ASSLQQLMNTEAF; V gene: TRBV5-8; D gene: -; J gene: TRBJ1-1
CDR3 protein: ASSPLISGDYGYT; V gene: TRBV28; D gene: -; J gene: TRBJ1-2
CDR3 protein: ASSENTGLGEKLF; V gene: TRBV4-2; D gene: -; J gene: TRBJ1-4
CDR3 protein: ASSYVRGQGNEKLF; V gene: TRBV6-5; D gene: TRBD1; J gene: TRBJ1-4
CDR3 protein: ASSLGGRHNEKLF; V gene: TRBV7-8; D gene: -; J gene: TRBJ1-4
CDR3 protein: ASSLDNWNTEAF; V gene: TRBV11-1; D gene: -; J gene: TRBJ1-1
CDR3 protein: AWSARGSSTDTQY; V gene: TRBV30; D gene: -; J gene: TRBJ2-3
CDR3 protein: ASSLDPSGTEAF; V gene: TRBV5-1; D gene: -; J gene: TRBJ1-1
CDR3 protein: ASGETGVNSPLH; V gene: TRBV5-1; D gene: TRBD1; J gene: TRBJ1-6
CDR3 protein: ASSLFWGGHATGTQY; V gene: TRBV7-9; D gene: -; J gene: TRBJ2-5
CDR3 protein: ASLPGTNFNYGYT; V gene: TRBV2; D gene: -; J gene: TRBJ1-2
CDR3 protein: ASSLDREGEAF; V gene: TRBV7-8; D gene: -; J gene: TRBJ1-1
CDR3 protein: ASRQSGGGEQY; V gene: TRBV5-4; D gene: TRBD2; J gene: TRBJ2-7
CDR3 protein: ASSLRRQGPGNTIY; V gene: TRBV11-2; D gene: TRBD1; J gene: TRBJ1-3
CDR3 protein: ASPGTSGGASDTQY; V gene: TRBV10-1; D gene: TRBD2; J gene: TRBJ2-3
CDR3 protein: ASSIDGISYGYT; V gene: TRBV19; D gene: -; J gene: TRBJ1-2
CDR3 protein: ASSLVRDATNEKLF; V gene: TRBV5-1; D gene: -; J gene: TRBJ1-4
CDR3 protein: ASRGLYEGTEAF; V gene: TRBV6-5; D gene: -; J gene: TRBJ1-1
CDR3 protein: ASSPSGGSTDTQY; V gene: TRBV18; D gene: -; J gene: TRBJ2-3
CDR3 protein: ASSALMWGQSYEQY; V gene: TRBV5-4; D gene: TRBD1; J gene: TRBJ2-7
CDR3 protein: ASSPSGDVGNTQY; V gene: TRBV18; D gene: -; J gene: TRBJ2-3
CDR3 protein: ASSFFTGGTSGNTIY; V gene: TRBV5-6; D gene: TRBD1; J gene: TRBJ1-3
CDR3 protein: ASSGTELAKNIQY; V gene: TRBV19; D gene: TRBD1; J gene: TRBJ2-4
CDR3 protein: ASSLERGNNQPQH; V gene: TRBV7-2; D gene: -; J gene: TRBJ1-5
CDR3 protein: SAPVGRAKSTDTQY; V gene: TRBV29-1; D gene: -; J gene: TRBJ2-3
CDR3 protein: ATSRGGQAGRGYT; V gene: TRBV15; D gene: -; J gene: TRBJ1-2
CDR3 protein: ASSLKGISYGYT; V gene: TRBV5-4; D gene: -; J gene: TRBJ1-2
CDR3 protein: ASSLGTGGSNEQF; V gene: TRBV7-3; D gene: TRBD1; J gene: TRBJ2-1
CDR3 protein: SVTGTRRETQY; V gene: TRBV29-1; D gene: TRBD2; J gene: TRBJ2-5
CDR3 protein: ASSVDPGSNYGYT; V gene: TRBV9; D gene: -; J gene: TRBJ1-2
CDR3 protein: ASSEAGRYGYT; V gene: TRBV6-1; D gene: -; J gene: TRBJ1-2
CDR3 protein: ASSQSHRALHGYT; V gene: TRBV18; D gene: -; J gene: TRBJ1-2
CDR3 protein: ASSSPRGQTGELF; V gene: TRBV11-2; D gene: TRBD1; J gene: TRBJ2-2
CDR3 protein: AWSAARTGGWLTEAF; V gene: TRBV30; D gene: TRBD1; J gene: TRBJ1-1
CDR3 protein: ASSPPNTANEKLF; V gene: TRBV18; D gene: -; J gene: TRBJ1-4
CDR3 protein: ASSSRVQETQY; V gene: TRBV18; D gene: -; J gene: TRBJ2-5